In its sample, the clone carrying this T cell receptor (beta chain) was seen a few times. TCRdb recomputed calls from the 5' RACE reads with MiXCR, one row per CDR3 protein. This sample has roughly 110,000 distinct CDR3 sequences, with 9.5% to 15% found just once. These data come from a study of T-cell memory formation after mild COVID-19. The CDR3 totals 15 residues. Trimming took 5 bases from V and 8 from J, leaving 19 bases between them. Germline CDR1 is SGHVS and CDR2 is FQNEAQ. Sample: PBMCs or a T cell subset sorted from them (not recorded which). The sequence came from an adult woman who had mild COVID-19 (a few samples of this study predate the infection). Cell type and time point are not known. This chain connects TRBV7-8 to TRBJ2-1; D is perhaps TRBD2 (6 bases). CDR3 in amino acids: CASSPVRGGLYEQFF. The CDR3 DNA is TGTGCCAGCAGCCCCGTGAGGGGAGGTTTATATGAGCAGTTCTTC.